This T cell receptor beta chain is drawn from a study of high-grade serous ovarian cancer treatment subgroups. Study in general: Each sample yielded on average about 7,000 unique TCR beta rearrangements from 11,000 to 15,000 reads.

Tumor tissue was taken before any definitive surgery or chemotherapy was given. This clone showed up just once. Antigen specificity is unknown. The study's findings and limits: Same-patient tumor repertoires overlapped at about 0.1 to 0.8; different patients barely overlapped. Bulk tumor TCR sequencing gave no spatial information.

Here immunoSEQ multiplex PCR was the method, and the copy in TCRdb shows in-frame clones only, minus some. The sample gives about 2,800 clones, approximately 80% of which show up once; about 9.4% is in the top ten. The source material was tumor tissue. This TCR was recovered from a human donor with high-grade serous ovarian cancer.

CDR3 loop: CASSADRIQKETQYF. The DNA of the CDR3 is TGCGCCAGCAGCGCCGACAGAATTCAGAAAGAGACCCAGTACTTC. This sequence joins TRBV5-1 and TRBJ2-5, with D possibly matching TRBD1 (5 bases). Trimming removed 4 bases at V and 3 bases at J, with 16 bases between. CDR3 size: 15 residues. CDR1 SGHRS and CDR2 YFSETQ come from the germline V gene.